These 10 T cell receptor beta chains came from one sample sequenced in a study of T cells in women clearing cervical HPV infection. Assay used: immunoSEQ multiplex PCR; TCRdb lists only in-frame clones, some missing. The sample's table shows 25,000 to 35,000 clones. Sequencing used blood buffy coat. The receptors stem from a woman between 18 and 75 years old with a cervical HPV16 infection that either progressed to CIN3+ or cleared (not recorded which).

On this clone: Read data end 3 residues before the CDR3 end; the end is taken from the germline J gene. The chain combines TRBV7-8 with TRBJ2-7; 7 bases line up with TRBD1. V shed 6 bases and J 5 bases; nucleotides not matched to a gene: 7. The length of the CDR3 is 13 residues. The germline V gene encodes CDR1 SGHVS and CDR2 FQNEAQ. The CDR3 protein is CASRHRGVDEQYF. The CDR3 DNA, read in part, is TGTGCCAGCAGACACAGGGGAGTTGACGAG.

Concerning this clone itself: The read gets to within 3 residues of the CDR3 end, and the germline J gene fills in the rest. The chain joins TRBV5-6 to TRBJ2-5; D is unresolved. The CDR3 consists of 14 residues. V was trimmed by 0 bases and J by 4 bases, leaving 10 bases between them. CDR1 and CDR2 from the germline V gene are SGHDT and YYEEEE. The CDR3 spells CASSLAEGRETQYF. Partial CDR3 DNA: TGTGCCAGCAGCTTGGCTGAAGGCAGAGAGACC.

Note on this clone: The CDR3 end lies 3 residues beyond the end of the read and is filled in from the germline J gene. This sample also contains other DNA sequences that code for the same CDR3. V is TRBV10-3 and J is TRBJ2-7, with D possibly matching TRBD1 (5 bases). V lost 6 bases and J lost 3, with 15 bases in between. This CDR3 has 14 amino acids. CDR1 and CDR2 from the germline V gene are ENHRY and SYGVKD. The sequenced CDR3 bases are TGTGCCATCAGGCCAGACGACAGTGACTACGAG. Translated: CAIRPDDSDYE. The whole CDR3 sequence reads CAIRPDDSDYEQYF.

In regard to this clone: From the germline J gene comes the end of the CDR3, since the read stops 3 residues before it. The chain employs TRBV7-2 and TRBJ2-4; 10 nucleotides agree with TRBD1. Per the germline V gene, CDR1 is SGHTA and CDR2 is FQGNSA. The CDR3 totals 14 residues. The part of the CDR3 DNA that was read is TGTGCCAGCAGCTCCGGACAGGGGGAATATGGT. It codes for CASSSGQGEYG. The full CDR3 reads CASSSGQGEYGQYF.

For this clone: The sequence runs out 3 residues before the end of the CDR3; the remainder is reconstructed from the germline J gene. The rearrangement uses TRBV20-1 and TRBJ2-7; 9 bases map to TRBD2. CDR3 length: 17 residues. Germline CDR1 reads DFQATT; CDR2 reads SNEGSKA (reference sequence). The V gene end was trimmed by 2 bases and the J gene end by 2 bases; junction bases not matched to a gene: 13. CDR3 DNA, as far as it was read: TGCAGTGCTAGAAATCTAGCGGGACTCCATGCGCCCTACGAG. It is translated as CSARNLAGLHAPYE. Given in full, the CDR3 is CSARNLAGLHAPYEQYF.

In regard to this clone: Read data end 3 residues before the CDR3 end; the end is taken from the germline J gene. The rearrangement links TRBV7-2 to TRBJ2-7; 7 bases are a match to TRBD1. CDR1 and CDR2 (germline): SGHTA, FQGNSA. The CDR3 loop spans 15 amino acids. After removal of 6 bases from V and 2 bases from J, the junction contained 10 bases not matched to a gene. CDR3 protein: CASRYAVGQTYEQYF. The sequenced CDR3 bases are TGTGCCAGCAGATACGCCGTGGGACAGACCTACGAG.

Comment on this clone: The CDR3 end lies 3 residues beyond the end of the read and is filled in from the germline J gene. The chain combines TRBV5-1 with TRBJ2-5; TRBD2 is a possible D gene (6 bases). CDR1 is SGHRS, CDR2 YFSETQ, per germline. CDR3 length: 15 residues. CDR3 region: CASSTSGAETDTQYF. Incomplete CDR3 DNA: TGCGCCAGCAGCACCTCGGGAGCGGAAACAGATACC.

In the case of this clone: The missing CDR3 end, 3 residues past where the read stops, is filled in from the germline J gene. The gene calls are TRBV7-9 and TRBJ2-4; D perhaps matches TRBD1 (6 bases). CDR1 is SEHNR, CDR2 FQNEAQ, per germline (reference sequence). This CDR3 region has 12 residues. Partial CDR3 DNA: TGTGCCAGCAGCTATACAGGGAATGGT. The encoded protein is CASSYTGNG. The whole CDR3 region reads CASSYTGNGQYF.

On this clone itself: The read halts 3 residues ahead of the CDR3 end, with the missing end drawn from the germline J gene. The V gene is TRBV19, the J gene TRBJ1-2, with TRBD1 matching over 8 bases. Germline values: CDR1 LNHDA, CDR2 SQIVND (reference sequence). CDR3 length: 13 residues. CDR3 in amino acids: CASSIRDRSGYTF. The part of the CDR3 DNA that was read is TGTGCCAGTAGTATACGGGACAGGTCCGGC.

To note about this clone: The missing CDR3 end, 3 residues past where the read stops, is filled in from the germline J gene. J is TRBJ1-4 and V is TRBV7-2, with D possibly TRBD1 on 5 matching bases. Germline V CDR1 and CDR2: SGHTA, FQGNSA. V shed 2 bases and J shed 8 bases, with 12 bases lying between them. The CDR3 loop spans 14 amino acids. The sequenced CDR3 bases are TGTGCCAGCAGCTTATTAGGACAACGAGAAAAA. Its protein is CASSLLGQREK. The complete CDR3 sequence is CASSLLGQREKLFF.